This T cell receptor beta chain originates from a study of cytomegalovirus exposure and HLA in healthy donors. Looked up from germline, CDR1 is LNHNV and CDR2 is YYDKDF (reference sequence). This CDR3 is 18 amino acids long. V was shortened by 1 base and J by 1 base, with 14 bases between the two germline ends. PCR primers comprised 60 Vbeta and 13 Jbeta primers. TCRdb's table, derived via immunoSEQ multiplex PCR, lists solely in-frame clones and lacks some. Among just over 150,000 clones listed, 75% to 80% were seen once. The sequenced sample consisted of PBMCs. The chain carries TRBV15 and TRBJ2-6; D may be TRBD1 (5 bases). This sequence originates from a woman between 35 and 50 years old in good health and CMV-seronegative. CDR3 sequence: CATSRGQGPESGANVLTF. The CDR3 DNA reads as TGTGCCACCAGCAGAGGGCAGGGTCCCGAGTCTGGGGCCAACGTCCTGACTTTC. Supplemented by reference TRBV15 and TRBJ2-6, the full variable domain reads DAMVIQNPRYQVTQFGKPVTLSCSQTLNHNVMYWYQQKSSQAPKLLFHYYDKDFNNEADTPDNFQSRRPNTSFCFLDIRSPGLGDTAMYLCATSRGQGPESGANVLTFGAGSRLTVL.